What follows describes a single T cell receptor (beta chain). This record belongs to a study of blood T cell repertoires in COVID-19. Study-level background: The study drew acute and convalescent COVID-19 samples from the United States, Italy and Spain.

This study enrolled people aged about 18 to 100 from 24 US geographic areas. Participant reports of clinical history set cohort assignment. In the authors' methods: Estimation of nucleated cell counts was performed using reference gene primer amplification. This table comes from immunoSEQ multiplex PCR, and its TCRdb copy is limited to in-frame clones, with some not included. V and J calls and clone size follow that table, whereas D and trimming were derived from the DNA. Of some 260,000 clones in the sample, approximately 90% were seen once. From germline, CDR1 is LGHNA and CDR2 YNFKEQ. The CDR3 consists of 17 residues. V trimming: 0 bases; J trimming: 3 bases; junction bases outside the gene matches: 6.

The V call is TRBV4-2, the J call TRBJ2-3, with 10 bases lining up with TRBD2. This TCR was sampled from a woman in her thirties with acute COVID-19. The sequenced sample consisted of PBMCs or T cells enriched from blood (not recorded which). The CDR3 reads CASSQEASGGGTDTQYF. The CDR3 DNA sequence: TGTGCCAGCAGCCAAGAGGCTAGCGGGGGTGGAACAGATACGCAGTATTTT.